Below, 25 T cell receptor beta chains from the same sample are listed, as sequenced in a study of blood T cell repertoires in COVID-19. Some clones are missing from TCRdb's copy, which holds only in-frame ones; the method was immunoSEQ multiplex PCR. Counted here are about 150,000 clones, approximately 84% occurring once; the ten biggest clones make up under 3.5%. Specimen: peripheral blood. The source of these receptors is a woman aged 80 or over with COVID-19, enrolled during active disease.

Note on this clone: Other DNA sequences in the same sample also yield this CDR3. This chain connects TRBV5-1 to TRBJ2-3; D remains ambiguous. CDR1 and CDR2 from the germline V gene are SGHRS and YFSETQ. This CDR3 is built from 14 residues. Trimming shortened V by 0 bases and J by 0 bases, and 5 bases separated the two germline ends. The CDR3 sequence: CASSLVQSTDTQYF. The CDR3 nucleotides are TGCGCCAGCAGCTTGGTCCAAAGCACAGATACGCAGTATTTT.

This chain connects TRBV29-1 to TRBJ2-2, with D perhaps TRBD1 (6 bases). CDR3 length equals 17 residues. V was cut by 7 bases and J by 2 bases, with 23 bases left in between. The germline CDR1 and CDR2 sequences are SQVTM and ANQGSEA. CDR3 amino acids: CSAQKGTPDANTGELFF. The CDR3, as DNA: TGCAGCGCTCAAAAGGGGACACCAGACGCAAACACCGGGGAGCTGTTTTTT.

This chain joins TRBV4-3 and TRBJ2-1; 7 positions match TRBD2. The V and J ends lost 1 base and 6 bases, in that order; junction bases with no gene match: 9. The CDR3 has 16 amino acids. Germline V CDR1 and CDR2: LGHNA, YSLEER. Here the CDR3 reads CASSQGPQRGPNEQFF. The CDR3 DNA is TGCGCCAGCAGCCAAGGCCCCCAGCGGGGCCCCAATGAGCAGTTCTTC.

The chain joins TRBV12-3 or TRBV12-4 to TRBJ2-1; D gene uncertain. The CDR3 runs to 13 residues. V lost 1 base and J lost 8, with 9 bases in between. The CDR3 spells CASSLGLAYEQFF. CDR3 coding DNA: TGTGCCAGCAGTTTAGGACTTGCTTATGAGCAGTTCTTC.

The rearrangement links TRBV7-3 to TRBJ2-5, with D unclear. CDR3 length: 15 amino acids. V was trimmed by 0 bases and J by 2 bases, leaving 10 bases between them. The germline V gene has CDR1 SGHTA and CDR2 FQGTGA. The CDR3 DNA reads TGTGCCAGCAGCTTAACGGTTGGCAGACAAGAGACCCAGTACTTC. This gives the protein CASSLTVGRQETQYF. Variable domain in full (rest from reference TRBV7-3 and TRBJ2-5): GAGVSQTPSNKVTEKGKYVELRCDPISGHTALYWYRQSLGQGPEFLIYFQGTGAADDSGLPNDRFFAVRPEGSVSTLKIQRTERGDSAVYLCASSLTVGRQETQYFGPGTRLLVL.

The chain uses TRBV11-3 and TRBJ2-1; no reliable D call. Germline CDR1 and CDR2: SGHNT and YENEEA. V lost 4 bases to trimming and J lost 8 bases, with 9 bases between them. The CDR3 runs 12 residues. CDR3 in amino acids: CASSSQVDEQFF. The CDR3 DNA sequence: TGTGCCAGCAGCTCCCAGGTGGATGAGCAGTTCTTC.

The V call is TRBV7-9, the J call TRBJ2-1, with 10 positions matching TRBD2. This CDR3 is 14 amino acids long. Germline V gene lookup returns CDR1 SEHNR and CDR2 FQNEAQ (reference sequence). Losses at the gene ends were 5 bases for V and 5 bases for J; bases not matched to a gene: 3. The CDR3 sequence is CASSRTSGNNEQFF. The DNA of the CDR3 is TGTGCCAGCAGCCGGACTAGCGGTAACAATGAGCAGTTCTTC.

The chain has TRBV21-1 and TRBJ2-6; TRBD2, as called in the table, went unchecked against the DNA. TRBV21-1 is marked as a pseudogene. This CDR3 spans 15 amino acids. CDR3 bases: TGTGCCAGCAGCCTCCGGAGGACTGGGGCCAACGTCCTGACTTTC. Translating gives CASSLRRTGANVLTF.

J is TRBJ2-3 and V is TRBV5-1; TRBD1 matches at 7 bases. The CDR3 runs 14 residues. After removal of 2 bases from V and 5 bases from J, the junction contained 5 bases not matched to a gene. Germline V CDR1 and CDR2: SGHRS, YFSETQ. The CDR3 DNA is TGCGCCAGCAGCTTAGGGGGCGCGGTAGATACGCAGTATTTT. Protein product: CASSLGGAVDTQYF.

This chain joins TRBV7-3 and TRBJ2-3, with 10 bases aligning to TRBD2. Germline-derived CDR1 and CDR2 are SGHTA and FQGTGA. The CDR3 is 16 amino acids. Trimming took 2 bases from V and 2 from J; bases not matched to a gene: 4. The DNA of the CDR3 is TGTGCCAGCAGCTTAGGACTAGCGGAGACCACAGATACGCAGTATTTT. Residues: CASSLGLAETTDTQYF.

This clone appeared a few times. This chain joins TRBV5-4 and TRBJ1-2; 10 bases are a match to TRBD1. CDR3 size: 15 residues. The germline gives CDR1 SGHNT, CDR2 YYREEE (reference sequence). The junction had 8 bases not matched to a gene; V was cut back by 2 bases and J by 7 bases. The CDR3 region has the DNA TGTGCCAGCAGCTTCGGCCCTGGGACAGGGGCTGGCTACACCTTC. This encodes CASSFGPGTGAGYTF.

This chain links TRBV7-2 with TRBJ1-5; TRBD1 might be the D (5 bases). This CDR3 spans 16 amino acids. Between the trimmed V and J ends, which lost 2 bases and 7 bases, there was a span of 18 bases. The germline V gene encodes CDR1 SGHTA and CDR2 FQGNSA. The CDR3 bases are TGTGCCAGCAGCTTACCCCCCCAGGCAGGGCCCCAGCCCCAGCATTTT. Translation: CASSLPPQAGPQPQHF.

For the CDR3, the DNA is TGCGCCAGCAGCCAAGACTCTATAGGCGGGGGGATGTACGAGCAGTACTTC. This encodes CASSQDSIGGGMYEQYF. V gene TRBV4-1 combines with J gene TRBJ2-7, with 8 bases identical to TRBD2. The CDR3 contains 17 residues. Germline V gene sequence: CDR1 MGHRA, CDR2 YSYEKL. J lost 4 bases, V lost 0 bases, and 11 bases had no gene match.

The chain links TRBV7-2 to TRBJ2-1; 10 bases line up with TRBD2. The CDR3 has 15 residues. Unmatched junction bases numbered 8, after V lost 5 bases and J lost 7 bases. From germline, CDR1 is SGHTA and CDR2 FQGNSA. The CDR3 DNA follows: TGTGCCAGCAGCAACCAAGCGGGGGGGATTAATGAGCAGTTCTTC. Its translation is CASSNQAGGINEQFF.

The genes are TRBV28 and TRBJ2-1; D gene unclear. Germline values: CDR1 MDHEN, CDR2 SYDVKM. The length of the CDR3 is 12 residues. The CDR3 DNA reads TGTGCAGCGCGGCGTAGCTACAATGAGCAGTTCTTC. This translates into CAARRSYNEQFF.

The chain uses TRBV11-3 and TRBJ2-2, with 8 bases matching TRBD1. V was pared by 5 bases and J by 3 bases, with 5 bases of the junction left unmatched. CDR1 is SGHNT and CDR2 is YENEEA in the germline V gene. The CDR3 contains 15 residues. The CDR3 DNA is TGTGCCAGCAGCCTACAGGGGGGAGACACCGGGGAGCTGTTTTTT. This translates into CASSLQGGDTGELFF.

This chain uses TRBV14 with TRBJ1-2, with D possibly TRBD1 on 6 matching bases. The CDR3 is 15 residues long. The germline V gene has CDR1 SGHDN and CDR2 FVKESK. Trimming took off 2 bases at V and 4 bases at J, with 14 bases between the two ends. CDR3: CASSQLGAFGYGYTF. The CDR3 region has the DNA TGTGCCAGCAGCCAATTGGGGGCCTTTGGCTATGGCTACACCTTC.

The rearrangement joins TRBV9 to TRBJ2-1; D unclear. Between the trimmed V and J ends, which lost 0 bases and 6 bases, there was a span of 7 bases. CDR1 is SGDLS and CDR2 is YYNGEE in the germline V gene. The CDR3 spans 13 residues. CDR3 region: CASSVEALNEQFF. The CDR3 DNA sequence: TGTGCCAGCAGCGTAGAAGCTCTCAATGAGCAGTTCTTC.

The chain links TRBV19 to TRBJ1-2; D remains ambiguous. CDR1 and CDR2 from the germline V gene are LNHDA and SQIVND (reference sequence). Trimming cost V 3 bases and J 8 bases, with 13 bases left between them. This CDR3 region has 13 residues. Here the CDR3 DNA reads TGTGCCAGTAGTATTGAGGGAATCGGAGGCTACACCTTC. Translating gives CASSIEGIGGYTF. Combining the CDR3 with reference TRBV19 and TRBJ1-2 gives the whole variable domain DGGITQSPKYLFRKEGQNVTLSCEQNLNHDAMYWYRQDPGQGLRLIYYSQIVNDFQKGDIAEGYSVSREKKESFPLTVTSAQKNPTAFYLCASSIEGIGGYTFGSGTRLTVV.

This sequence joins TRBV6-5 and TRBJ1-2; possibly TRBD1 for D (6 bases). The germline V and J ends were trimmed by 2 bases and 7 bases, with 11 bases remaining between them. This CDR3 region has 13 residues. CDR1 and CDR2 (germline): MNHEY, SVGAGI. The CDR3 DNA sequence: TGTGCCAGCAGTTACGACAGGTCGCCTGGCTACACCTTC. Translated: CASSYDRSPGYTF.

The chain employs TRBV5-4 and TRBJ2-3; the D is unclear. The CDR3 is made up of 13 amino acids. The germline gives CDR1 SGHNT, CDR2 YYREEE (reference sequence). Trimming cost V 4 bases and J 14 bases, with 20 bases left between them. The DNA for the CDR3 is TGTGCCAGCAGCATTAGCTCCGGGTCTCGTCGGTATTTT. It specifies CASSISSGSRRYF.

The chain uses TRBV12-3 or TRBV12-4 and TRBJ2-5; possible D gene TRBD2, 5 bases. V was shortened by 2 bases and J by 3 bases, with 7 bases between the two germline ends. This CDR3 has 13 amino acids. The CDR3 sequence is CASSLWEKETQYF. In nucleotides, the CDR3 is TGTGCCAGCAGTTTATGGGAGAAAGAGACCCAGTACTTC.

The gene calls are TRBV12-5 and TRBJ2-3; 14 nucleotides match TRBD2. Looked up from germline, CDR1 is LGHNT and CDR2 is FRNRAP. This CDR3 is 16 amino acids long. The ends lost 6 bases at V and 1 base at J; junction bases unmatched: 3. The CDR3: CASGRTSGGRTDTQYF. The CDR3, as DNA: TGTGCTAGTGGCCGGACTAGCGGGGGGCGCACAGATACGCAGTATTTT.

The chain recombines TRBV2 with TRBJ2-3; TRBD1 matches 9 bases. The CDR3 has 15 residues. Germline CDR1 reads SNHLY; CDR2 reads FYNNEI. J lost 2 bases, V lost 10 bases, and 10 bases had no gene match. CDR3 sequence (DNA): TGTGCCAAGATCCGGGGACAGGGATTCACAGATACGCAGTATTTT. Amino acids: CAKIRGQGFTDTQYF.

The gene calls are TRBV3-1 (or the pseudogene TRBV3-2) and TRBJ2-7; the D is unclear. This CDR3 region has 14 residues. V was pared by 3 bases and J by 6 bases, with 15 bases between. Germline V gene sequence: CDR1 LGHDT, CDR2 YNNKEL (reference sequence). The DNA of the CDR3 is TGTGCCAGCAGCCACCACGGTGAGTTTGCCGAGCAGTACTTC. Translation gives CASSHHGEFAEQYF.